Included here is one T cell receptor (beta chain) sequence, with context. The target antigen is unknown. This specimen belongs to a study of tumor-infiltrating lymphocytes in localized non-small cell lung cancer. The wider study: Some samples were collected after neoadjuvant chemotherapy; smokers, never-smokers and several histologies were included. Tumor tissue and non-adjacent uninvolved lung came from each patient. Overall study findings and caveats: T-cell fraction did not differ between immunotypes IM1 and IM2. Compared with uninvolved lung, tumors showed higher T cell infiltration by TCRbeta sequencing.

Per germline, CDR1 SGHTA and CDR2 FQGNSA. The V gene end was trimmed by 3 bases and the J gene end by 7 bases; junction bases not matched to a gene: 6. CDR3 length: 15 amino acids. The data were produced by immunoSEQ multiplex PCR, yet TCRdb's version contains in-frame clones alone and is incomplete. The sample records approximately 8,700 clones, just under 85% being singletons. The V call is TRBV7-2, the J call TRBJ1-6, with 7 bases that match TRBD1. The specimen was uninvolved lung tissue not adjacent to the tumor. This receptor was identified in a human donor with non-small cell lung cancer. CDR3 nucleotide sequence: TGTGCCAGCAGCTTTCAGGACAGGCCGAATTCACCCCTCCACTTT. This encodes CASSFQDRPNSPLHF.